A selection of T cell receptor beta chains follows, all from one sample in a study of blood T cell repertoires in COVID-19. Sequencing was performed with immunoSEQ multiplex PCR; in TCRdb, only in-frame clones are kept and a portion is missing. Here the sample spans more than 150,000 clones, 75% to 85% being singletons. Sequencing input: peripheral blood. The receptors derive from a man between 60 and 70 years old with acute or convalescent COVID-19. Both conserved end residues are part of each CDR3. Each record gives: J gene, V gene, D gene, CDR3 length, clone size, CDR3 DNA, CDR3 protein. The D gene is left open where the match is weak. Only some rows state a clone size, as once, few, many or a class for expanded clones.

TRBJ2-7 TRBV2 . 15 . TGTGCCAGCAGTGAAGCGCTGGGTTTGGGCCGCGAGCAGTACTTC CASSEALGLGREQYF
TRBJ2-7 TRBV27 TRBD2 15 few TGTGCCAGCAGTCTCACGGGACTAGCGGGAGGGGAGCAGTACTTC CASSLTGLAGGEQYF
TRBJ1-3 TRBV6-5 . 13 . TGTGCCAGCAGTTACGAGAGGGGAAACACCATATATTTT CASSYERGNTIYF
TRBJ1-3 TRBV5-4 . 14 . TGTGCCAGCAGCTTGGGTACGGGAAAAAACACCATATATTTT CASSLGTGKNTIYF
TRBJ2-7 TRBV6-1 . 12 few TGTGCCAGCAGTGAAGACATCTACGAGCAGTACTTC CASSEDIYEQYF
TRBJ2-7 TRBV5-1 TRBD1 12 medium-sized TGCGCCAGCAGTGGGGACAGCCACGAGCAGTACTTC CASSGDSHEQYF
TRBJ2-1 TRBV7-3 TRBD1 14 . TGTGCCAGCAGCTTTGGGACAGCCTACAATGAGCAGTTCTTC CASSFGTAYNEQFF
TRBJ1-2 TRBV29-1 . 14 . TGCAGCGTTGGCGGCATTCCAACTATGGCGGGCTACACCTTC CSVGGIPTMAGYTF
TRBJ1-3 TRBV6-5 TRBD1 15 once TGTGCCAGCAGCTCGACAGGGTCAGATGGAAACACCATATATTTT CASSSTGSDGNTIYF
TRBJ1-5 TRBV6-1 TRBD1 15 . TGTGCCAGCAGTGAATGGGGACAGGGGGCACAGCCCCAGCATTTT CASSEWGQGAQPQHF
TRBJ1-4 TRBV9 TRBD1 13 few TGTGCCAGCGCGGGACAGGGTAATGAAAAACTGTTTTTT CASAGQGNEKLFF
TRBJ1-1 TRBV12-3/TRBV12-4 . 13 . TGTGCCAGCAGTTTAAGGGGGGGGACTGAAGCTTTCTTT CASSLRGGTEAFF
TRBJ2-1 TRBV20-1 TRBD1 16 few TGCAGTGCTAATGACAGGGGGAGGTCGTGGGGCAATGAGCAGTTCTTC CSANDRGRSWGNEQFF
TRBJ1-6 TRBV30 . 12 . TGTGCCTGGAGTGTAGGGGATTCACCCCTCCACTTT CAWSVGDSPLHF
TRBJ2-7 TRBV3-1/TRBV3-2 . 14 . TGTGCCAGCAGTCAGCGGCTGACGGGCGGCGAGCAGTACTTC CASSQRLTGGEQYF
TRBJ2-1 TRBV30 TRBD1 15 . TGTGCCTGGAGAAAGGGAGACAGGGGGCGGGATGAGCAGTTCTTC CAWRKGDRGRDEQFF
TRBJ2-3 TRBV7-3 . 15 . TGTGCCAGCAGCAAAACAGGGAGTCTAGGGGATACGCAGTATTTT CASSKTGSLGDTQYF
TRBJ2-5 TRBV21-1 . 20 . TGTGCCAGCAGCAAAGAGGCCGGAGGACTAGCGGGAGGGGGCCAAGAGACCCAGTACTTC CASSKEAGGLAGGGQETQYF
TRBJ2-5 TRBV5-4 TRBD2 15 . TGTGCCAGCTTCACAGGCGGGGGGCTCCAAGAGACCCAGTACTTC CASFTGGGLQETQYF
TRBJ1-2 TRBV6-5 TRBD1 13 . TGTGCCAGCAGGAGGACAGGGGGTGAAGGCTACACCTTC CASRRTGGEGYTF
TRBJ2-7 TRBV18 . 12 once TGTGCCAGCTCACCACAGAGTCGCGAGCAGTACTTC CASSPQSREQYF
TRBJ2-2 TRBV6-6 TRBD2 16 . TGTGCCAGCAGTTATCGCCCGGGGGGTAACACCGGGGAGCTGTTTTTT CASSYRPGGNTGELFF
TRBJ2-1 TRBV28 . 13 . TGTGCCAGCAGACCGAGCTCCTACAATGAGCAGTTCTTC CASRPSSYNEQFF
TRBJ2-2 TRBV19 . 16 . TGTGCCAGTACCCTACTCCCACAGGGGAACACCGGGGAGCTGTTTTTT CASTLLPQGNTGELFF
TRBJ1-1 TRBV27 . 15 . TGTGCCAGCAATCTTTATGCAGGGCTGAACACTGAAGCTTTCTTT CASNLYAGLNTEAFF
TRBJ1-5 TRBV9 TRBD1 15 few TGTGCCAGCAGCGTTACAGGGGAGTACCTTCAGCCCCAGCATTTT CASSVTGEYLQPQHF
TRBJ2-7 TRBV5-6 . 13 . TGTGCCAGCGTCCTAGGGGGTTCCTACGAGCAGTACTTC CASVLGGSYEQYF
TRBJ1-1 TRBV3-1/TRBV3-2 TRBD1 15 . TGTGCCAGCAGCCAAACTAACAGGGGGAGAACTGAAGCTTTCTTT CASSQTNRGRTEAFF
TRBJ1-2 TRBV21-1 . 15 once TGTGCCAGCAGCGAAAGCCGGGACAGGCCGTCTGGCTACACCTTC CASSESRDRPSGYTF
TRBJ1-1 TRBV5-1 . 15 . TGCGCCAGCAGCTTGGTTGGGGGAGGCGGCACTGAAGCTTTCTTT CASSLVGGGGTEAFF
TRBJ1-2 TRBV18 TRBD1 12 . TGTGCCAGCTCAATAGGACAGGGCGGCTACACCTTC CASSIGQGGYTF
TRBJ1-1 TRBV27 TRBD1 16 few TGTGCCAGCAGTCTAGGGACAGGGGGGATGAACACTGAAGCTTTCTTT CASSLGTGGMNTEAFF
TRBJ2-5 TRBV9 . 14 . TGTGCCAGCAGCGTTTCGACGGAGCAAGAGACCCAGTACTTC CASSVSTEQETQYF
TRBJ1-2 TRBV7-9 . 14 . TGTGCCAGCAGCTCCCTTGAGCTGCTCTATGGCTACACCTTC CASSSLELLYGYTF
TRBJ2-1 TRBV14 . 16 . TGTGCCAGCAGCCAAGATCTCCTGAGCTCCTACAATGAGCAGTTCTTC CASSQDLLSSYNEQFF
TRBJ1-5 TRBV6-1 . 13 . TGTGCCAGCAGTGAAGAAGTAAGAGGACACCGTCAATTT CASSEEVRGHRQF
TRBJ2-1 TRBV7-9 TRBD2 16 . TGTGCCAGCAGCTCCCGACTAGCGGGAGCCTACAATGAGCAGTTCTTC CASSSRLAGAYNEQFF
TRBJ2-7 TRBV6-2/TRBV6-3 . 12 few TGTGCCAGCAGCAGGACAGTCTACGAGCAGTACTTC CASSRTVYEQYF
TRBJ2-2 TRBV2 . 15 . TGTGCCAGCAGTGGACAGAACCTTAACACCGGGGAGCTGTTTTTT CASSGQNLNTGELFF
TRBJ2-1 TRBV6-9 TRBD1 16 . TGTGCCAGCAGTTATTCCCCCGGGACAGACCACAATGAGCAGTTCTTC CASSYSPGTDHNEQFF
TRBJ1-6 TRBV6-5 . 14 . TGTGCCAGCAGCAGGGAAGAGCTAAATTCACCCCTCCACTTT CASSREELNSPLHF
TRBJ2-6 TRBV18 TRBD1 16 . TGTGCCAGCTCGCCAAAGACAGGGTCCGGGGCCAACGTCCTGACTTTC CASSPKTGSGANVLTF
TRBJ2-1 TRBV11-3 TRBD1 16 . TGTGCCAGCAGCTTACGACCGGGACAGGGGGGCGCTGAGCAGTTCTTC CASSLRPGQGGAEQFF
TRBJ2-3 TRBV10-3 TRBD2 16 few TGTGCCATCAGTGAAGCCCCTAGCGGACTCACAGATACGCAGTATTTT CAISEAPSGLTDTQYF
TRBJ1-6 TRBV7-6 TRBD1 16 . TGTGCCAGCAGCTTAGCCGTTCAGGGGGAAGGCTCACCCCTCCACTTT CASSLAVQGEGSPLHF
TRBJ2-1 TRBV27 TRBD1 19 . TGTGCCAGCAGTTTATCTGGACAGGGGTATAGACTTCTTCTGAATGAGCAGTTCTTC CASSLSGQGYRLLLNEQFF
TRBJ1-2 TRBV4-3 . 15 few TGCGCCAGCAGCCAAGATCAGAAGCCCGCGGGGGGCTACACCTTC CASSQDQKPAGGYTF
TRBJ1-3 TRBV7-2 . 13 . TGTGCCAGCAGCTCGAGGCTCGGAAACACCATATATTTT CASSSRLGNTIYF
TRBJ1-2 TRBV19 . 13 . TGTGCCACCACCAGGGGTCAGAACTATGGCTACACCTTC CATTRGQNYGYTF
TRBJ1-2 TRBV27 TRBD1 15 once TGTGCCAGCAGTTCAACAGGGGGCAATGACTATGGCTACACCTTC CASSSTGGNDYGYTF
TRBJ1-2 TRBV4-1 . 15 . TGCGCCAGCAGCCAAGCGGGGGGCCTTAACTATGGCTACACCTTC CASSQAGGLNYGYTF
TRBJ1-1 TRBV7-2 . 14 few TGTGCCAGCAGCTTAGCGGGCAGAGTCACTGAAGCTTTCTTT CASSLAGRVTEAFF
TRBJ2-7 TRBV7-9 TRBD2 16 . TGTGCCAGCAGCCCCGTCGGGACTAGCGGTTCCTACGAGCAGTACTTC CASSPVGTSGSYEQYF